Sequencing of this T cell receptor beta chain was carried out in a study of tumor-infiltrating lymphocytes in primary liver carcinoma. On the study more broadly: Ranging in age from 30 to 69 years, the patients were men and women.

Study observations and caveats: In tumor-adjacent and tumor-blood pairs, overlap was lower than in tumor region pairs.

In regard to this clonotype: Its matching antigen is unknown.

From germline, CDR1 is SGHTA and CDR2 FQGNSA. The CDR3 is 15 residues long. Trimming removed 5 bases from V and 0 bases from J; junction bases left unmatched: 6. The source material, 20-30 mg of unsorted bulk tissue, was used to co-extract RNA and DNA. Total RNA (around 500 ng) served as template for TCR beta cDNA synthesis primed by a constant-region primer. Amplification in three nested multiplex PCR rounds with slightly modified ARM-PCR gave rise to TCR beta libraries. Both of the initial two PCR rounds ran for around 10 cycles and employed TRBV1-TRBV30 forward primers alongside a C-beta reverse primer. TCRdb re-derived calls from the multiplex PCR reads in MiXCR, one entry per CDR3 protein. Among 25,000 to 35,000 distinct CDR3 sequences, over 60% were seen once, and the ten largest hold roughly a third.

What was sequenced was liver tumor tissue from sampling region 5. Specified subset: tumor region T5, tumor centre. This chain links TRBV7-2 with TRBJ2-7; 8 nucleotides match TRBD2. This receptor was obtained from a man aged 40-50 years with primary liver carcinoma and hepatitis B virus infection. CDR3 in DNA: TGTGCCAGCAGCCCGGGGGGGCATCGCTCCTACGAGCAGTACTTC. Translation gives CASSPGGHRSYEQYF.